Reported below is one T cell receptor (beta chain). These data belong to a study of blood T cell repertoires in COVID-19. The CDR3 length is 16 residues. The V gene end was trimmed by 0 bases and the J gene end by 8 bases; junction bases not matched to a gene: 10. CDR1 and CDR2 from the germline V gene are LGHNA and YNFKEQ. Original analysis: Estimated nucleated cell counts came from reference gene primer amplification. Produced via immunoSEQ multiplex PCR; TCRdb's table is partial and in-frame only. The V and J calls and the clone size are those of that table, but D and trimming were determined from the DNA. The sample has 100,000 to 120,000 clones, 72% seen once.

This TCR was sampled from a woman aged 60 to 75 with acute or convalescent COVID-19. The source material was peripheral blood. The J gene is TRBJ1-2, the V gene TRBV4-2, with 9 positions matching TRBD1. CDR3 in DNA: TGTGCCAGCAGCCAAGATTTCGGACAGGGGAGGAACGGCTACACCTTC. Amino acid sequence: CASSQDFGQGRNGYTF.